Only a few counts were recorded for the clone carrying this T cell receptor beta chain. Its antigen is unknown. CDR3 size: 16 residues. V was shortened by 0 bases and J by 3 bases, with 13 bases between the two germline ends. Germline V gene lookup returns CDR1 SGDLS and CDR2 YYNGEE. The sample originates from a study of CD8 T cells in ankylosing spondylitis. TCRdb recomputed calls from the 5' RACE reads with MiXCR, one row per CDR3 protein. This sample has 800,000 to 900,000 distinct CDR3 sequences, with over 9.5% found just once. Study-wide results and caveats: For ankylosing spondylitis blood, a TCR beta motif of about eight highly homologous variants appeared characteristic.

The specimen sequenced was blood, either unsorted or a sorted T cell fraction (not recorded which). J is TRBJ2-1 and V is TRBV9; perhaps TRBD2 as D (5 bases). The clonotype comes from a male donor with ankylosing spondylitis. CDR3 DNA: TGTGCCAGCAGCGTAGTTGCGGGCCCCTACTACAATGAGCAGTTCTTC. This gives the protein CASSVVAGPYYNEQFF.